These 28 T cell receptor beta chains were all obtained from the same sample, sequenced in a study of control samples from healthy donors and cancer patients. The assay was immunoSEQ multiplex PCR, and TCRdb's table has in-frame clones only and misses some. The data contain more than 95,000 clones, 85% to 95% of them singletons. The sequencing input was PBMCs. Source of these receptors: a man at least 80 years old with head and neck cancer.

The chain uses TRBV6-4 and TRBJ1-2, with a weak D call TRBD1 (6 bases). Between the trimmed V and J ends, which lost 6 bases and 8 bases, there was a span of 16 bases. The CDR3 is 13 residues long. In germline, CDR1 is MRHNA, CDR2 SNTAGT. The CDR3 nucleotides are TGTGCCAGCAGGGAGGGAATCGGGGGCGGCTACACCTTC. It yields the protein CASREGIGGGYTF.

The gene calls are TRBV7-9 and TRBJ1-5, with D unclear. The ends were cut back, 2 bases at V and 2 bases at J, with 13 bases in the middle. This CDR3 contains 16 residues. Germline values: CDR1 SEHNR, CDR2 FQNEAQ (reference sequence). CDR3 nucleotides: TGTGCCAGCAGCTTAACTCAGGACGGACGCAATCAGCCCCAGCATTTT. Residues: CASSLTQDGRNQPQHF.

This chain connects TRBV5-1 to TRBJ2-7; D may be TRBD1 or TRBD2 (5 bases each). Germline values: CDR1 SGHRS, CDR2 YFSETQ. Trimming took 0 bases from V and 4 from J, leaving 23 bases between them. The CDR3 consists of 18 residues. CDR3 in amino acids: CASSLGTRVREVSYEQYF. For the CDR3, the DNA is TGCGCCAGCAGCTTGGGGACCAGGGTCCGGGAAGTAAGTTACGAGCAGTACTTC. Variable domain in full (rest from reference TRBV5-1 and TRBJ2-7): KAGVTQTPRYLIKTRGQQVTLSCSPISGHRSVSWYQQTPGQGLQFLFEYFSETQRNKGNFPGRFSGRQFSNSRSEMNVSTLELGDSALYLCASSLGTRVREVSYEQYFGPGTRLTVT.

The chain combines TRBV4-1 with TRBJ2-2; 12 bases map to TRBD2. The CDR3 is 16 residues long. CDR1 and CDR2 (germline): MGHRA, YSYEKL. V was clipped by 2 bases and J by 6 bases; unmatched bases: 4. CDR3 protein: CASSQLAGGPPGELFF. For the CDR3, the DNA is TGCGCCAGCAGCCAACTAGCGGGAGGGCCCCCCGGGGAGCTGTTTTTT.

The chain recombines TRBV19 with TRBJ1-3, with D perhaps matching TRBD1 (5 bases). Trimming took off 4 bases at V and 0 bases at J, with 13 bases between the two ends. The length of the CDR3 is 16 residues. Germline V gives CDR1 LNHDA, CDR2 SQIVND (reference sequence). The CDR3 coding sequence is TGTGCCAGTAGTAACCCAAGACAGTTCTCTGGAAACACCATATATTTT. Protein product: CASSNPRQFSGNTIYF.

This chain links TRBV3-1 (or the pseudogene TRBV3-2) with TRBJ2-7, with D perhaps TRBD1 or TRBD2 (5 bases each). V lost 3 bases, J lost 2 bases, and 8 bases lay in between. Looked up from germline, CDR1 is LGHDT and CDR2 is YNNKEL (reference sequence). The CDR3 has 13 residues. The CDR3, as DNA: TGTGCCAGCAGCCAGAGGGGACCCTACGAGCAGTACTTC. It yields the protein CASSQRGPYEQYF.

The gene calls are TRBV3-1 (or the pseudogene TRBV3-2) and TRBJ2-7; 8 nucleotides agree with TRBD2. The length of the CDR3 is 14 residues. Trimming took 4 bases from V and 2 from J; bases not matched to a gene: 4. CDR1 and CDR2 from the germline V gene are LGHDT and YNNKEL (reference sequence). The DNA of the CDR3 is TGTGCCAGCAGCCCTAGCGGGCTTGCCTACGAGCAGTACTTC. It is translated as CASSPSGLAYEQYF.

This chain links TRBV7-9 with TRBJ2-3, with 9 bases identical to TRBD2. The germline gives CDR1 SEHNR, CDR2 FQNEAQ (reference sequence). Trimming cost V 1 base and J 2 bases; bases outside gene matches: 4. The CDR3 is made up of 16 amino acids. The DNA for the CDR3 is TGTGCCAGCAGCTTAGGACTAGCGGCCGACACAGATACGCAGTATTTT. Residues: CASSLGLAADTDTQYF.

This chain joins TRBV2 and TRBJ1-2; D unclear. The V and J ends lost 1 base and 5 bases respectively, with 14 bases between them. Germline lookup yields CDR1 SNHLY and CDR2 FYNNEI. This CDR3 comprises 15 residues. Written as DNA, the CDR3 is TGTGCCAGCAGTGAAGGCAGTGCAGATCAGTATGGCTACACCTTC. Its protein is CASSEGSADQYGYTF.

The V gene is TRBV10-2, the J gene TRBJ1-6; 8 bases align to TRBD1. Germline V CDR1 and CDR2: WSHSY, SAAADI. The CDR3 covers 16 residues. Trimming cost V 3 bases and J 1 base; bases outside gene matches: 2. The CDR3 coding sequence is TGCGCCAGCAGTGACGGGACAGGATCCTATAATTCACCCCTCCACTTT. Its protein product is CASSDGTGSYNSPLHF.

This chain links TRBV2 with TRBJ1-1; D is possibly TRBD1 (5 bases). Germline V gives CDR1 SNHLY, CDR2 FYNNEI. V lost 8 bases, J lost 0 bases, and 13 bases lay in between. This CDR3 has 14 residues. The CDR3 DNA follows: TGTGCCAGCCGACAGTTAATGATGAACACTGAAGCTTTCTTT. It codes for CASRQLMMNTEAFF.

This clone was found once. The chain employs TRBV5-6 and TRBJ1-3, with D maybe TRBD1 (6 bases). The CDR3 is 15 residues long. Germline V CDR1 and CDR2: SGHDT, YYEEEE. Trimming removed 4 bases from V and 0 bases from J, with 11 bases in between. CDR3 DNA sequence: TGTGCCAGCAGCGTAAGGACAGCCTCTGGAAACACCATATATTTT. It codes for CASSVRTASGNTIYF.

This rearrangement joins TRBV3-1 (or the pseudogene TRBV3-2) to TRBJ2-3, with 7 positions matching TRBD1. The V gene end was trimmed by 1 base and the J gene end by 4 bases; junction bases not matched to a gene: 11. Germline V lookup: CDR1 LGHDT, CDR2 YNNKEL (reference sequence). The length of the CDR3 is 17 residues. CDR3 protein: CASSQVRTGPSADTQYF. CDR3 DNA sequence: TGTGCCAGCAGCCAAGTCCGGACAGGCCCGTCTGCAGATACGCAGTATTTT.

The rearrangement uses TRBV19 and TRBJ1-5; D is unresolved. The length of the CDR3 is 15 residues. Germline V gene sequence: CDR1 LNHDA, CDR2 SQIVND (reference sequence). V was pared by 11 bases and J by 2 bases, with 19 bases between. The CDR3 reads CACRERPGGNQPQHF. The CDR3 DNA is TGTGCCTGTCGGGAAAGGCCCGGGGGCAATCAGCCCCAGCATTTT.

This clone occurred once. V and J are TRBV6-1 and TRBJ1-1; TRBD1 is a possible D gene (5 bases). Germline V gene lookup returns CDR1 MNHNS and CDR2 SASEGT. Trimming stripped 1 base from V and 8 bases from J, with 17 bases between. The CDR3 sequence is 15 residues long. The chain's CDR3 is CASSEGIKGVVEAFF. In DNA, the CDR3 is TGTGCCAGCAGTGAAGGGATCAAAGGGGTGGTGGAAGCTTTCTTT.

The V gene is TRBV7-2, the J gene TRBJ1-2; D unclear. Germline values: CDR1 SGHTA, CDR2 FQGNSA. The CDR3 runs to 14 residues. V was pared by 4 bases and J by 7 bases, with 16 bases between. As DNA, the CDR3 is TGTGCCAGCAGCTCTCCCATGGCAGAGTCTGGCTACACCTTC. Its protein product is CASSSPMAESGYTF.

This sequence joins TRBV7-9 and TRBJ1-3; D not resolved. This CDR3 comprises 8 residues. With 5 bases removed from V and 15 bases from J, the gap between germline ends came to 5 bases. Germline-derived CDR1 and CDR2 are SEHNR and FQNEAQ (reference sequence). For the CDR3, the DNA is TGTGCCAGCAGCCCCGCATATTTT. Amino acids: CASSPAYF.

The rearrangement links TRBV6-6 to TRBJ2-3; D perhaps matches TRBD2 (6 bases). CDR1 and CDR2 from the germline V gene are MNHNY and SVGAGI (reference sequence). The CDR3 runs to 13 residues. With 3 bases removed from V and 4 bases from J, the gap between germline ends came to 8 bases. CDR3 nucleotide sequence: TGTGCCAGCAGTTATGGGAGGTCAGATACGCAGTATTTT. Its translation is CASSYGRSDTQYF.

This clone has only one observation. The gene calls are TRBV7-8 and TRBJ2-7; TRBD1 aligns across 9 bases. The CDR3 is 16 amino acids. The germline V gene has CDR1 SGHVS and CDR2 FQNEAQ. V was pared by 2 bases and J by 5 bases, with 10 bases of the junction left unmatched. CDR3 in DNA: TGTGCCAGCAGCTTATACGGGACAGGGCGGACCAACGAGCAGTACTTC. The encoded protein is CASSLYGTGRTNEQYF.

The chain uses TRBV6-5 and TRBJ1-1, with 7 positions matching TRBD1. Trimming removed 5 bases from V and 8 bases from J; junction bases left unmatched: 8. In germline, CDR1 is MNHEY, CDR2 SVGAGI. This CDR3 comprises 13 residues. CDR3 nucleotide sequence: TGTGCCAGCAGTCCCAGGGGGGGGTCCGAAGCTTTCTTT. Its translation: CASSPRGGSEAFF.

This clone was seen just once. V and J are TRBV7-7 and TRBJ2-1; the D is unclear. V was trimmed by 0 bases and J by 4 bases, leaving 10 bases between them. The CDR3 covers 15 residues. Germline CDR1 and CDR2: SSHAT and FNYEAQ (reference sequence). CDR3 coding DNA: TGTGCCAGCAGCTTAGCAAGGGCTGGGTACAATGAGCAGTTCTTC. It translates to CASSLARAGYNEQFF.

This clone has only one observation. The chain combines TRBV10-3 with TRBJ2-7; 8 bases agree with TRBD1. CDR1 and CDR2 (germline): ENHRY, SYGVKD. The trim removed 6 bases at V and 2 bases at J, leaving 6 bases unmatched. The CDR3 runs 14 residues. CDR3 protein: CAIRGQGTPYEQYF. CDR3 DNA sequence: TGTGCCATCAGAGGACAGGGAACCCCCTACGAGCAGTACTTC.

V is TRBV4-1 and J is TRBJ1-5; possibly TRBD1 for D (5 bases). CDR3 size: 15 residues. The V end lost 3 bases, the J end lost 0 bases, and 9 bases lay between the germline ends. Germline CDR1 and CDR2: MGHRA and YSYEKL. Written as DNA, the CDR3 is TGCGCCAGCAGCCAGACAGCGTTTAGCAATCAGCCCCAGCATTTT. It yields the protein CASSQTAFSNQPQHF.

The chain couples TRBV24-1 to TRBJ2-2; 10 bases are a match to TRBD1. The CDR3 is 13 residues long. Trimming took 9 bases from V and 6 from J; bases not matched to a gene: 3. Germline CDR1 KGHDR, CDR2 SFDVKD. The CDR3 bases are TGTGCCACCGGGACAGGGGACTCCGGGGAGCTGTTTTTT. This encodes CATGTGDSGELFF.

The chain employs TRBV11-2 and TRBJ1-3, with 12 nucleotides matching TRBD1. The CDR3 consists of 18 residues. CDR1 is SGHAT, CDR2 FQNNGV, per germline. V was clipped by 3 bases and J by 3 bases; unmatched bases: 9. DNA for the CDR3: TGTGCCAGCAGCTTGAGGGACAGGGGGCAATCGGATGGAAACACCATATATTTT. Encoded protein: CASSLRDRGQSDGNTIYF.

In DNA form, the CDR3 reads TGCGCCAGCAGCCGGACTAGCGGGAAAGGAGATACGCAGTATTTT. Protein sequence: CASSRTSGKGDTQYF. The V call is TRBV4-3, the J call TRBJ2-3, with 12 bases fitting TRBD2. J was trimmed by 5 bases and V by 4 bases; bases with no gene match: 4. In germline, CDR1 is LGHNA, CDR2 YSLEER. The CDR3 consists of 15 residues.

In DNA form, the CDR3 reads TGTGCCATCGGGGGGACCGGGGAGCTGTTTTTT. It codes for CAIGGTGELFF. The J gene is TRBJ2-2, the V gene TRBV10-3; tentative D call: TRBD2 (6 bases). The CDR3 runs 11 residues. Germline CDR1 reads ENHRY; CDR2 reads SYGVKD. The V end was cut by 8 bases, the J end by 5 bases, with 6 bases between.

This clone was found once. V and J are TRBV7-2 and TRBJ2-7, with D possibly matching TRBD2 (7 bases). V dropped 4 bases and J dropped 2 bases, with 18 bases sitting between them. There are 16 residues in the CDR3. The germline V gene encodes CDR1 SGHTA and CDR2 FQGNSA. CDR3 nucleotides: TGTGCCAGCAGCTACCGAGGGGGGGGATTAACCTACGAGCAGTACTTC. Its protein is CASSYRGGGLTYEQYF.